Each of the 30 T cell receptor beta chains below was sequenced from the same sample in a study of control samples from healthy donors and cancer patients. Data came from immunoSEQ multiplex PCR; TCRdb stores just in-frame clones and leaves some out. The table shows tens of thousands of clones, with 85% to 95% occurring only once. Sequenced material: PBMCs. Source of these receptors: a man aged 25 to 40 with colorectal cancer.

The chain is built from TRBV2 and TRBJ1-6; D not certain. The germline V gene encodes CDR1 SNHLY and CDR2 FYNNEI. The CDR3 runs to 15 residues. Trimming took off 3 bases at V and 9 bases at J, with 15 bases between the two ends. DNA of the CDR3: TGTGCCAGCAGTGATTCGGCACTACTCGCTTCACCCCTCCACTTT. Residues: CASSDSALLASPLHF. Full variable domain (remainder filled in from reference TRBV2 and TRBJ1-6): EPEVTQTPSHQVTQMGQEVILRCVPISNHLYFYWYRQILGQKVEFLVSFYNNEISEKSEIFDDQFSVERPDGSNFTLKIRSTKLEDSAMYFCASSDSALLASPLHFGNGTRLTVT.

This chain connects TRBV29-1 to TRBJ1-4, with D perhaps TRBD1 (5 bases). The germline CDR1 and CDR2 sequences are SQVTM and ANQGSEA. The CDR3 totals 13 residues. Between the trimmed V and J ends, which lost 4 bases and 7 bases, there was a span of 13 bases. The CDR3 is CSVAGAFGEKLFF. DNA of the CDR3: TGCAGCGTTGCCGGGGCTTTCGGTGAAAAACTGTTTTTT.

The genes are TRBV5-1 and TRBJ2-3, with D perhaps assigned TRBD1 or TRBD2 (5 bases each). The ends were cut back, 6 bases at V and 0 bases at J, with 20 bases in the middle. The germline V gene has CDR1 SGHRS and CDR2 YFSETQ. The CDR3 extends over 17 amino acids. The CDR3 DNA reads as TGCGCCAGCACAAGAAACCTCCGGGACGTTAGCACAGATACGCAGTATTTT. Translation gives CASTRNLRDVSTDTQYF.

The rearrangement links TRBV6-4 to TRBJ1-6; 7 nucleotides line up with TRBD1. In germline, CDR1 is MRHNA, CDR2 SNTAGT. The J segment lost 5 bases and the V segment lost 5 bases, leaving 3 bases of the junction unmatched. This CDR3 has 14 residues. The CDR3 DNA sequence: TGTGCCAGCAGTATCGGGACAGATAATTCACCCCTCCACTTT. This sequence encodes CASSIGTDNSPLHF.

In nucleotides, the CDR3 is TGTGCCAGCAGTCCCACCAATAATTATAACTATGGCTACACCTTC. Encoded protein: CASSPTNNYNYGYTF. J is TRBJ1-2 and V is TRBV6-5; D call uncertain. The CDR3 is 15 amino acids. The V end was cut by 5 bases, the J end by 1 base, with 14 bases between. Germline V CDR1 and CDR2: MNHEY, SVGAGI.

This clone was observed a single time. V is TRBV9 and J is TRBJ1-1; 9 bases align to TRBD1. CDR3 length equals 15 residues. Germline lookup yields CDR1 SGDLS and CDR2 YYNGEE. V was clipped by 4 bases and J by 7 bases; unmatched bases: 11. The CDR3 loop is CASSLKDRGSGEAFF. The CDR3 nucleotides are TGTGCCAGCAGCCTAAAGGACAGGGGAAGCGGTGAAGCTTTCTTT.

The V gene is TRBV7-2, the J gene TRBJ1-2; D may be TRBD1 (6 bases). V lost 5 bases to trimming and J lost 4 bases, with 11 bases between them. The V gene's germline CDR1 is SGHTA and CDR2 FQGNSA. This CDR3 is 13 amino acids long. In DNA, the CDR3 is TGTGCCAGCAGCGAAGACAGGATCTATGGCTACACCTTC. Translated, it gives CASSEDRIYGYTF.

The chain couples TRBV18 to TRBJ1-2; weak D call: TRBD1 (6 bases). The length of the CDR3 is 15 residues. V was cut by 2 bases and J by 3 bases, with 13 bases left in between. Germline CDR1 and CDR2: KGHSH and LQKENI. The DNA of the CDR3 is TGTGCCAGCTCACCAGAATCCCAGGGGCACTATGGCTACACCTTC. Translating gives CASSPESQGHYGYTF.

This sequence joins TRBV6-1 and TRBJ1-5; D gene ambiguous. CDR3 length equals 14 residues. V lost 2 bases and J 3 bases, leaving 8 bases between the germline ends. The germline CDR1 and CDR2 sequences are MNHNS and SASEGT. The CDR3 is CASSEMTFNQPQHF. In DNA form, the CDR3 reads TGTGCCAGCAGTGAAATGACATTCAATCAGCCCCAGCATTTT.

This clone appeared a few times. The CDR3 DNA is TGTGCCACCAGTGAGCCGGGACAGCCCAATCAGCCCCAGCATTTT. This codes for CATSEPGQPNQPQHF. V is TRBV24-1 and J is TRBJ1-5; 7 nucleotides match TRBD1. With V trimmed by 4 bases and J by 3 bases, 5 bases remained unmatched. This CDR3 spans 15 amino acids. Germline-derived CDR1 and CDR2 are KGHDR and SFDVKD.

This clone counts as medium-sized. This chain connects TRBV27 to TRBJ2-6; unclear D gene. There are 13 residues in the CDR3. V lost 2 bases to trimming and J lost 7 bases, with 6 bases between them. The germline gives CDR1 MNHEY, CDR2 SMNVEV (reference sequence). For the CDR3, the DNA is TGTGCCAGCAGTTTAGTTAATGCCAACGTCCTGACTTTC. Amino acids: CASSLVNANVLTF.

As for this clone: This same CDR3 is encoded by further DNA sequences in the sample. This chain joins TRBV9 and TRBJ2-3; TRBD2 aligns across 8 bases. Germline CDR1 SGDLS, CDR2 YYNGEE. V shed 0 bases and J 7 bases; nucleotides not matched to a gene: 1. The CDR3 consists of 13 residues. CDR3: CASSVAGGNTQYF. Here the CDR3 DNA reads TGTGCCAGCAGCGTAGCGGGGGGGAATACGCAGTATTTT.

This clone was observed a single time. The J gene is TRBJ2-3, the V gene TRBV5-4, with TRBD1 identical over 11 bases. The CDR3 covers 15 residues. J gave up 5 bases and V 3 bases, and 5 bases lay outside the gene matches. CDR1 is SGHNT, CDR2 YYREEE, per germline (reference sequence). The CDR3 nucleotides are TGTGCCAGCAGCTATAGGACAGGGGGCAAAGATACGCAGTATTTT. Protein: CASSYRTGGKDTQYF.

V usage is TRBV23-1 and J usage is TRBJ2-3; D ambiguous. TRBV23-1 is classed as an ORF, of uncertain function. This CDR3 is 13 amino acids long. Trimming removed 0 bases at V and 6 bases at J, with 7 bases between. CDR3 in DNA: TGCGCCAGCAGTCAATCGAGGCTGGATACGCAGTATTTT. It translates to CASSQSRLDTQYF.

The V gene is TRBV4-3, the J gene TRBJ1-5; 8 bases agree with TRBD1. The J segment lost 2 bases and the V segment lost 1 base, leaving 1 base of the junction unmatched. The CDR3 is 15 residues long. The germline V gene has CDR1 LGHNA and CDR2 YSLEER. CDR3 residues: CASSQGTGRNQPQHF. CDR3 DNA: TGCGCCAGCAGCCAAGGGACAGGGCGCAATCAGCCCCAGCATTTT.

The chain combines TRBV9 with TRBJ2-1; the match to TRBD2 covers 12 bases. This CDR3 spans 16 amino acids. Germline V gene lookup returns CDR1 SGDLS and CDR2 YYNGEE. V dropped 4 bases and J dropped 4; count of bases not matched to a gene: 6. CDR3 bases: TGTGCCAGCAGCCCGCGACTAGCGGGGGCGTACAATGAGCAGTTCTTC. Encoded protein: CASSPRLAGAYNEQFF.

The rearrangement links TRBV12-5 to TRBJ2-3; D remains unclear. CDR3 length: 16 amino acids. CDR1 is LGHNT, CDR2 FRNRAP, per germline. V was cut by 10 bases and J by 1 base, with 21 bases left in between. The chain's CDR3 is CATSSSVTGGTDTQYF. CDR3 nucleotide sequence: TGTGCTACCTCTTCCTCGGTTACGGGTGGCACAGATACGCAGTATTTT.

V is TRBV6-5 and J is TRBJ1-2, with D possibly TRBD1 on 5 matching bases. V lost 2 bases and J 8 bases, leaving 6 bases between the germline ends. In germline, CDR1 is MNHEY, CDR2 SVGAGI. The CDR3 is made up of 11 amino acids. In nucleotides, the CDR3 is TGTGCCAGCAGTTACAAGGGGGGCTACACCTTC. Amino acids: CASSYKGGYTF.

The chain has TRBV5-1 and TRBJ1-1; D remains ambiguous. Germline V CDR1 and CDR2: SGHRS, YFSETQ. The CDR3 runs 12 residues. The germline V and J ends were trimmed by 1 base and 6 bases, with 7 bases remaining between them. CDR3 sequence (DNA): TGCGCCAGCAGCTTGCCTGGGGCTGAAGCTTTCTTT. It translates to CASSLPGAEAFF.

J is TRBJ2-2 and V is TRBV11-2, with unresolved D. The CDR3 contains 15 residues. The V end lost 1 base, the J end lost 4 bases, and 10 bases lay between the germline ends. Germline CDR1 and CDR2: SGHAT and FQNNGV. CDR3 loop: CASSLGPTFTGELFF. CDR3 nucleotide sequence: TGTGCCAGCAGCTTAGGACCCACGTTCACCGGGGAGCTGTTTTTT.

In its sample, this clone was seen once. J is TRBJ2-3 and V is TRBV5-1, with 8 bases lining up with TRBD2. The germline V gene has CDR1 SGHRS and CDR2 YFSETQ. The V segment lost 2 bases and the J segment 2 bases; nucleotides outside the gene matches: 4. There are 15 residues in the CDR3. The CDR3 region has the DNA TGCGCCAGCAGCTTAGCGGGGGAGCCCACAGATACGCAGTATTTT. Residues: CASSLAGEPTDTQYF.

The chain couples TRBV4-3 to TRBJ2-7, with D tentatively TRBD1 or TRBD2 (5 bases each). Germline CDR1 and CDR2: LGHNA and YSLEER. V lost 0 bases and J 6 bases, leaving 18 bases between the germline ends. The CDR3 loop spans 16 amino acids. CDR3 sequence: CASSQDGTAPSGEQYF. The CDR3 nucleotides read TGCGCCAGCAGCCAAGACGGGACGGCCCCCTCGGGCGAGCAGTACTTC.

The V and J genes are TRBV6-1 and TRBJ1-2; D gene ambiguous. The ends were cut back, 0 bases at V and 4 bases at J, with 12 bases in the middle. Germline V lookup: CDR1 MNHNS, CDR2 SASEGT. The CDR3 loop spans 15 amino acids. The CDR3 spells CASSEAFGPGYGYTF. The CDR3 bases are TGTGCCAGCAGTGAAGCGTTCGGTCCAGGCTATGGCTACACCTTC.

This clone was seen only once. J is TRBJ1-1 and V is TRBV5-4; D is unresolved. Per germline, CDR1 SGHNT and CDR2 YYREEE (reference sequence). Deletions cut 4 bases from V and 4 bases from J, with 20 bases between. This CDR3 region has 16 residues. The CDR3 spells CASSDTLGRAITEAFF. CDR3 sequence (DNA): TGTGCCAGCAGCGACACTCTTGGGAGAGCGATCACTGAAGCTTTCTTT.

This clone showed up just a few times. The rearrangement uses TRBV2 and TRBJ1-5; 10 nucleotides match TRBD1. The CDR3 has 16 amino acids. Germline V gene sequence: CDR1 SNHLY, CDR2 FYNNEI. V lost 6 bases, J lost 5 bases, and 10 bases stayed unmatched. The CDR3 reads CASRERTGGDYQPQHF. The CDR3 nucleotides are TGTGCCAGCAGGGAGCGGACAGGGGGAGATTATCAGCCCCAGCATTTT.

V usage is TRBV18 and J usage is TRBJ1-2; D call uncertain. V was cut by 1 base and J by 0 bases, with 15 bases left in between. This CDR3 region has 17 residues. Germline CDR1 and CDR2: KGHSH and LQKENI. The CDR3 loop reads CASSPRLSPGANYGYTF. Written as DNA, the CDR3 is TGTGCCAGCTCACCACGTCTCAGTCCCGGGGCTAACTATGGCTACACCTTC. The full variable domain, with the rest looked up from reference TRBV18 and TRBJ1-2, is NAGVMQNPRHLVRRRGQEARLRCSPMKGHSHVYWYRQLPEEGLKFMVYLQKENIIDESGMPKERFSAEFPKEGPSILRIQQVVRGDSAAYFCASSPRLSPGANYGYTFGSGTRLTVV.

V is TRBV4-2 and J is TRBJ2-1; 7 bases are a match to TRBD2. Trimming cost V 0 bases and J 7 bases; bases outside gene matches: 12. In germline, CDR1 is LGHNA, CDR2 YNFKEQ. CDR3 length: 17 residues. CDR3 region: CASSQDGALAGENEQFF. The DNA of the CDR3 is TGTGCCAGCAGCCAAGATGGTGCCCTCGCGGGAGAGAATGAGCAGTTCTTC.

V and J are TRBV19 and TRBJ2-4; unclear D gene. In germline, CDR1 is LNHDA, CDR2 SQIVND (reference sequence). The CDR3 runs 14 residues. Between the trimmed V and J ends, which lost 1 base and 6 bases, there was a span of 10 bases. CDR3: CASSIARFGNIQYF. The DNA of the CDR3 is TGTGCCAGTAGTATAGCGCGATTTGGAAACATTCAGTACTTC.

This clone has just one count. The CDR3 DNA follows: TGTGCCAGCAGCGAGACTGCTTATAGCAATCAGCCCCAGCATTTT. Protein sequence: CASSETAYSNQPQHF. This chain joins TRBV9 and TRBJ1-5, with unresolved D. CDR1 and CDR2 (germline): SGDLS, YYNGEE. V lost 3 bases and J 0 bases, leaving 10 bases between the germline ends. This CDR3 contains 15 residues.

V is TRBV30 and J is TRBJ1-6; D gene uncertain. Trimming removed 2 bases from V and 9 bases from J, with 8 bases in between. CDR1 GTSNPN and CDR2 SVGIG come from the germline V gene (reference sequence). This CDR3 comprises 12 residues. The CDR3 sequence is CAWSFFSSPLHF. CDR3 sequence (DNA): TGTGCCTGGAGTTTTTTTTCTTCACCCCTCCACTTT.